The entry below gives a single T cell receptor beta chain sequence along with its context. The specificity of this receptor is unknown. No clone much larger than this one lies a single base away; base qualities are absent. This record comes from a study of blood T cell repertoires in COVID-19 (dated by TCRdb to the early 2020s). Regarding the complete study: Samples from collaborators originated in the United States, Italy and Spain and spanned both the acute and convalescent phases of COVID-19. Nearly every sample came with metadata listing a de-identified subject ID, COVID-19 status, age in years and sex. The prospective study material was composed of cDNA or gDNA derived from T cells, B-cell-depleted T cells, or PBMCs. The samples were drawn from two sources: the first 160 participants of the ongoing ImmuneRACE study, and some 1,300 subjects contributed by 6 global collaborators. A freely available public database, intended as a resource for researchers studying the immune response to SARS-CoV-2, is where the repertoires were released. Where HLA class I and class II types were available, the types were taken from metadata supplied by the sample provider, not from assay-based typing. Subjects who had been exposed to COVID-19, were actively infected with it, or had recovered from it provided the deeply sampled blood TCRbeta repertoires that made up the dataset. Points the paper makes about the study in general: How much clinical and demographic metadata was included differed by source and by participant, and the metadata was provided uncurated.

TCRbeta CDR3 regions were amplified from genomic DNA using the immunoSEQ Assay, a bias-controlled multiplex PCR. Per the source publication's procedure: The number of nucleated cells in each sample was estimated from the amplification of reference gene primers within the assay. To quantify the absolute abundance of each unique TCRbeta CDR3 rearrangement, sequence reads were collapsed and filtered. For each sample, productive Simpson clonality was calculated as the square root of Simpson's diversity index across productive rearrangements. TCRdb mirrors the immuneACCESS table, restricted to in-frame sequences. Some clones are absent from its copies; in checked studies, under half trace to an unresolved V gene, and the reason for the others is unknown. The D gene and trimming were derived from the DNA, and the V and J assignments and clone size from that table. In all, the sample holds some 170,000 clones, and 70% to 80% of those were seen once. The ten biggest clones cover roughly 8.7% of the sample.

Collaborating institutions collected whole blood in K2EDTA tubes following their own protocols. For TCRbeta analysis, collaborators shipped samples in one of three forms: frozen whole blood, isolated PBMCs, or DNA extracted from either of those sample types. V drops 2 bases and J drops 10 bases, leaving 12 bases in between. The germline V gene specifies ENHRY as CDR1 and SYGVKD as CDR2. Its CDR3 holds 14 amino acids, cysteine through phenylalanine. The entry retains the CDR3 DNA only, 42 bases that are in frame from base 1. Recombination linked TRBV10-3 to TRBJ1-6; perhaps TRBD1 is the D gene, with 6 bases matching. The sequencing input was peripheral blood. The TCR comes from a woman between 45 and 60 years old with active or convalescent COVID-19. The CDR3 protein is CAISEEGEYSPLHF. The DNA is as follows: TGTGCCATCAGTGAGGAGGGGGAGTACTCACCCCTCCACTTT.